Listed below are T cell receptor beta chains from one sample, sequenced in a study of T-cell reconstitution after alpha-beta-depleted transplantation in children. TCRdb ran MiXCR on the PCR reads and lists one entry per CDR3 protein. This table has almost 500,000 distinct CDR3 sequences, roughly a tenth appearing once. Here the sequenced sample was PBMCs, taken before TCRalphabeta/CD19-depleted stem cell transplant. Receptor source: a child younger than 10 with inherited bone marrow failure, due to receive a stem cell transplant. CDR3s include the opening cysteine and the closing phenylalanine or tryptophan. A D gene is named only where the DNA matches it firmly.

d_gene: -; v_gene: TRBV19; CDR3aa: CASSIDGENYGYTF
d_gene: TRBD2; v_gene: TRBV28; CDR3aa: CATIPRGGPPGELFF
d_gene: -; v_gene: TRBV4-1; CDR3aa: CASSQLNSFDNEQFF
d_gene: TRBD2; v_gene: TRBV7-2; CDR3aa: CASSSSGRAGEQYF
d_gene: TRBD2; v_gene: TRBV20-1; CDR3aa: CSAHGAETVYREALLYEQYF
d_gene: -; v_gene: TRBV15; CDR3aa: CATSSVQGISNQPQHF
d_gene: -; v_gene: TRBV19; CDR3aa: CASSLRQWTTGELFF
d_gene: -; v_gene: TRBV4-3; CDR3aa: CASSQGQSSYNEQFF
d_gene: -; v_gene: TRBV4-2; CDR3aa: CASSQVHRGPYEQYF
d_gene: TRBD1; v_gene: TRBV5-1; CDR3aa: CASWDRSTDTQYF
d_gene: TRBD2; v_gene: TRBV5-1; CDR3aa: CASSLGPEAGGTDTQYF
d_gene: TRBD1; v_gene: TRBV12-3/TRBV12-4; CDR3aa: CASSLDRNPLGYTF
d_gene: TRBD1; v_gene: TRBV18; CDR3aa: CASSPASGGIYGYTF
d_gene: -; v_gene: TRBV7-8; CDR3aa: CASSLEGPGSTEAFF
d_gene: -; v_gene: TRBV7-2; CDR3aa: CASSFRGGFSHYEQYF
d_gene: -; v_gene: TRBV28; CDR3aa: CASSLLAEPLLYEQYF
d_gene: -; v_gene: TRBV11-2; CDR3aa: CASSLDVRQNIQYF
d_gene: -; v_gene: TRBV28; CDR3aa: CASSPDSPPQHF
d_gene: -; v_gene: TRBV5-1; CDR3aa: CASSFSGVGYTF
d_gene: -; v_gene: TRBV15; CDR3aa: CATSRDLGRDEQYF
d_gene: TRBD2; v_gene: TRBV19; CDR3aa: CASRGLVYNEQFF
d_gene: -; v_gene: TRBV28; CDR3aa: CASSFYSSEQFF
d_gene: -; v_gene: TRBV29-1; CDR3aa: CSVAGGHTGELFF
d_gene: -; v_gene: TRBV20-1; CDR3aa: CSARRMRVVLETQYF
d_gene: -; v_gene: TRBV4-3; CDR3aa: CASSQGDLLDTDTQYF
d_gene: -; v_gene: TRBV5-6; CDR3aa: CASSLALSGYQPQHF
d_gene: TRBD2; v_gene: TRBV5-1; CDR3aa: CASSFRASGNNEQFF
d_gene: -; v_gene: TRBV29-1; CDR3aa: CSVAGDGGPSYEQYF
d_gene: TRBD2; v_gene: TRBV5-4; CDR3aa: CASSLGGTSGRAYEQYF
d_gene: -; v_gene: TRBV5-1; CDR3aa: CASSDRTDQASGYTF
d_gene: -; v_gene: TRBV29-1; CDR3aa: CSVEARENYGYTF
d_gene: -; v_gene: TRBV6-5; CDR3aa: CASSYTGRDNQPQHF
d_gene: -; v_gene: TRBV6-1; CDR3aa: CASRPDGNTEAFF
d_gene: TRBD1; v_gene: TRBV4-1; CDR3aa: CASSQVQGANYEQYF
d_gene: TRBD2; v_gene: TRBV12-3/TRBV12-4; CDR3aa: CASSILAGLPTDTQYF
d_gene: -; v_gene: TRBV6-2/TRBV6-3; CDR3aa: CAASPGSGANVLTF
d_gene: TRBD2; v_gene: TRBV4-1; CDR3aa: CASSQQTSGYEQYF
d_gene: -; v_gene: TRBV27; CDR3aa: CASSFWGLYNEQFF
d_gene: TRBD2; v_gene: TRBV20-1; CDR3aa: CSAAGTSGMYEQYF
d_gene: -; v_gene: TRBV7-2; CDR3aa: CASSPGPRYEQYF
d_gene: TRBD2; v_gene: TRBV20-1; CDR3aa: CSAPLRGGSSYEQYF
d_gene: -; v_gene: TRBV27; CDR3aa: CASSLIGGVSHYEQYF
d_gene: TRBD1; v_gene: TRBV10-3; CDR3aa: CAISGGTGVYSEQYF
d_gene: -; v_gene: TRBV6-5; CDR3aa: CASSYPDNTEAFF
d_gene: TRBD1; v_gene: TRBV5-4; CDR3aa: CASSFSSDRLEAFF
d_gene: -; v_gene: TRBV4-3; CDR3aa: CASSQESLAYNEQFF
d_gene: -; v_gene: TRBV24-1; CDR3aa: CATSFGGGNQPQHF
d_gene: -; v_gene: TRBV7-9; CDR3aa: CASSLGAGANYGYTF
d_gene: TRBD1; v_gene: TRBV12-3/TRBV12-4; CDR3aa: CASSLWQGATDTQYF
d_gene: -; v_gene: TRBV6-2/TRBV6-3; CDR3aa: CASSLGPQAYNEQFF
d_gene: -; v_gene: TRBV19; CDR3aa: CASSIRGLNNEQFF
d_gene: TRBD2; v_gene: TRBV29-1; CDR3aa: CSVAGGYEQYF
d_gene: -; v_gene: TRBV27; CDR3aa: CASSWNPGTFNEQFF
d_gene: TRBD2; v_gene: TRBV20-1; CDR3aa: CSAPRTSGAFEQYF
d_gene: TRBD1; v_gene: TRBV7-8; CDR3aa: CASSFRTGTNQPQHF